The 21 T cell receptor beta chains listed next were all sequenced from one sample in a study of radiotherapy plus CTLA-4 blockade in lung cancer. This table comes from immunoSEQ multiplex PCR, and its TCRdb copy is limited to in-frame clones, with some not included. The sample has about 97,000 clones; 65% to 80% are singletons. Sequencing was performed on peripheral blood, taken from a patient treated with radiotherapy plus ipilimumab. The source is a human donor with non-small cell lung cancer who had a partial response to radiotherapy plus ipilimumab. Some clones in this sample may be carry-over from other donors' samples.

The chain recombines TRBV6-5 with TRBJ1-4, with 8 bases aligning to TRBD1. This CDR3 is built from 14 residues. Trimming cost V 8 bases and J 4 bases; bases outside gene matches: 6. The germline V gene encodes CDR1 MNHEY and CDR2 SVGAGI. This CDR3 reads CASSAGQDNEKLFF. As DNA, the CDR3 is TGTGCCAGCTCAGCGGGACAGGATAATGAAAAACTGTTTTTT.

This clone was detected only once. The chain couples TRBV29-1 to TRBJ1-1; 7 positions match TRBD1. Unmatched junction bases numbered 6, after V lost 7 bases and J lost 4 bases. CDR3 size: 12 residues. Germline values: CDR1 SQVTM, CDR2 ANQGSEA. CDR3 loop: CSGNDRVTEAFF. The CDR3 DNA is TGCAGCGGTAACGACAGGGTCACTGAAGCTTTCTTT.

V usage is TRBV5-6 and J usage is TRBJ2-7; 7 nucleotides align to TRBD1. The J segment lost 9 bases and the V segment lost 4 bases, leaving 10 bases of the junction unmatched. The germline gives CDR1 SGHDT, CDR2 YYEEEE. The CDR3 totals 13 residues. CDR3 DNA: TGTGCCAGCAGCACCCGACAGGGCCCACGGCAGTACTTC. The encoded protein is CASSTRQGPRQYF.

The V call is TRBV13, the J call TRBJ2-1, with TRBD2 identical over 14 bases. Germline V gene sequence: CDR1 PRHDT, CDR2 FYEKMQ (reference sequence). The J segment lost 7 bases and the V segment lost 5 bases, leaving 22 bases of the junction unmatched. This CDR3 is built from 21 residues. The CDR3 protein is CASSLTYRGLGLAGALNEQFF. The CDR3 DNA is TGTGCCAGCAGCCTCACGTACAGGGGGCTGGGACTAGCGGGAGCCTTGAATGAGCAGTTCTTC. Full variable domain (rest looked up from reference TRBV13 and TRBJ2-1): AAGVIQSPRHLIKEKRETATLKCYPIPRHDTVYWYQQGPGQDPQFLISFYEKMQSDKGSIPDRFSAQQFSDYHSELNMSSLELGDSALYFCASSLTYRGLGLAGALNEQFFGPGTRLTVL.

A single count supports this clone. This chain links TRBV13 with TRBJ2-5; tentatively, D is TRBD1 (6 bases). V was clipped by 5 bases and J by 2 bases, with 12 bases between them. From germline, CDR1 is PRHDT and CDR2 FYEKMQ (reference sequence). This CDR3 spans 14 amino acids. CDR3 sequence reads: CASSLRQAQETQYF. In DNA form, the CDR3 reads TGTGCCAGCAGCCTAAGACAGGCGCAAGAGACCCAGTACTTC.

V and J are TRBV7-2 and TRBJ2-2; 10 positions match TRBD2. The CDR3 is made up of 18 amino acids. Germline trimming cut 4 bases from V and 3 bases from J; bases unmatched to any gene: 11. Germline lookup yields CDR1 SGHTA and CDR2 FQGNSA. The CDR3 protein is CASSSTPPSGGYTGELFF. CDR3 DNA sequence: TGTGCCAGCAGCTCCACTCCCCCTAGCGGGGGTTACACCGGGGAGCTGTTTTTT.

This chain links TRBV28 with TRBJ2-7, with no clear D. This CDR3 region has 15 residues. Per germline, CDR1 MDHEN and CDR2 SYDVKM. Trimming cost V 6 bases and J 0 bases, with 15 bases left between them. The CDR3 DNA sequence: TGTGCCAGCAGCTCCTCGACCCCTAGCTCCTACGAGCAGTACTTC. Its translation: CASSSSTPSSYEQYF. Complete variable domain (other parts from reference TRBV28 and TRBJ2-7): DVKVTQSSRYLVKRTGEKVFLECVQDMDHENMFWYRQDPGLGLRLIYFSYDVKMKEKGDIPEGYSVSREKKERFSLILESASTNQTSMYLCASSSSTPSSYEQYFGPGTRLTVT.

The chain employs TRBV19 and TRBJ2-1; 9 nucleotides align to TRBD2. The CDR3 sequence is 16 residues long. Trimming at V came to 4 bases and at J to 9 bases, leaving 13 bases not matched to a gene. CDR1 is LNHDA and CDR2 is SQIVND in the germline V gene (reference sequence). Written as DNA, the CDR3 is TGTGCCAGTAGTACCATCCCTGAGGCGGGAGGGGGTGAGCAGTTCTTC. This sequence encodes CASSTIPEAGGGEQFF.

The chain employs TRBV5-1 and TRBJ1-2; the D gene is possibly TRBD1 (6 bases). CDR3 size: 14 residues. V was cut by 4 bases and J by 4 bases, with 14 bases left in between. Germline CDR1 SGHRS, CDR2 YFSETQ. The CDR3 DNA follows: TGCGCCAGCAGCCCAGACAGGACCACCTATGGCTACACCTTC. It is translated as CASSPDRTTYGYTF.

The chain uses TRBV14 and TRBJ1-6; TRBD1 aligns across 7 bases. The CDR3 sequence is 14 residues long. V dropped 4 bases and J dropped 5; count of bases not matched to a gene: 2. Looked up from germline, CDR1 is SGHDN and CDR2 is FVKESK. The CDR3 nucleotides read TGTGCCAGCAGCCTAGGACAGGATAATTCACCCCTCCACTTT. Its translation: CASSLGQDNSPLHF.

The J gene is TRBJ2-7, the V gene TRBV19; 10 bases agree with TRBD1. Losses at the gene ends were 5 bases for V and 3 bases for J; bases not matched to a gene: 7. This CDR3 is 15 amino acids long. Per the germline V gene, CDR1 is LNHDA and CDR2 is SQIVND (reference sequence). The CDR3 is CASSLGQGELYEQYF. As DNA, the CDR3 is TGTGCCAGTAGTCTTGGACAGGGGGAACTCTACGAGCAGTACTTC.

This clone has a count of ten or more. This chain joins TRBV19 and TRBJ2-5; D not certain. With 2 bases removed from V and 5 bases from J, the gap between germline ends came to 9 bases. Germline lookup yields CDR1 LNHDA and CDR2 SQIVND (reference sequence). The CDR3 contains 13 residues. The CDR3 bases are TGTGCCAGTAGTATACTCGTTTTCGAGACCCAGTACTTC. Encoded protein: CASSILVFETQYF. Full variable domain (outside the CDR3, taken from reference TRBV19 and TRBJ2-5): DGGITQSPKYLFRKEGQNVTLSCEQNLNHDAMYWYRQDPGQGLRLIYYSQIVNDFQKGDIAEGYSVSREKKESFPLTVTSAQKNPTAFYLCASSILVFETQYFGPGTRLLVL.

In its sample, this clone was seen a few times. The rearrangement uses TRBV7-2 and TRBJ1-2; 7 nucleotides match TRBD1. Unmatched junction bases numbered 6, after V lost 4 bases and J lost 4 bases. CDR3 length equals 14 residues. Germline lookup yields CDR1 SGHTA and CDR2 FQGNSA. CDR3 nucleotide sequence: TGTGCCAGCAGCTCAGACAGGGCTGGCTATGGCTACACCTTC. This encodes CASSSDRAGYGYTF.

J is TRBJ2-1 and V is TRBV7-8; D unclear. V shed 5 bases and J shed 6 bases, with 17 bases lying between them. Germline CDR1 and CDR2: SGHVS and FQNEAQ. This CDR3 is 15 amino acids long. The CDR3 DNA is TGTGCCAGCAGCGTCGCGGAAGGAGCCTCCAATGAGCAGTTCTTC. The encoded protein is CASSVAEGASNEQFF.

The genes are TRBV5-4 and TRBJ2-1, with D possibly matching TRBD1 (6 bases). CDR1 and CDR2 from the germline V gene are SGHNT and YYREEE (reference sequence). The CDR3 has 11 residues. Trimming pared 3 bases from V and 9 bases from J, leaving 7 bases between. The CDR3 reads CASSSRGEQFF. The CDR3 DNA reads TGTGCCAGCAGCTCCAGGGGTGAGCAGTTCTTC. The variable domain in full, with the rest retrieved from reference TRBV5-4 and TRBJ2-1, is ETGVTQSPTHLIKTRGQQVTLRCSSQSGHNTVSWYQQALGQGPQFIFQYYREEENGRGNFPPRFSGLQFPNYSSELNVNALELDDSALYLCASSSRGEQFFGPGTRLTVL.

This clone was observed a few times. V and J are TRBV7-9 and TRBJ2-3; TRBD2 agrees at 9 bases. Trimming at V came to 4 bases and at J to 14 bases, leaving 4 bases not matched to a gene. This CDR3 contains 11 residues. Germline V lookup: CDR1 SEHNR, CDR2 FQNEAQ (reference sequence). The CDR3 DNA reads TGTGCCAGCAGCTCAGGTAGCGGGGGGTATTTT. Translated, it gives CASSSGSGGYF.

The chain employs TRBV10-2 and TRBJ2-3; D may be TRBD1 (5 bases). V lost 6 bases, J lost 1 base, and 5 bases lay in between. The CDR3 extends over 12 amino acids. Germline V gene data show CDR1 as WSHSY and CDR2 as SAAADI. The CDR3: CASSRGTDTQYF. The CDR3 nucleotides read TGCGCCAGCAGCAGGGGCACAGATACGCAGTATTTT.

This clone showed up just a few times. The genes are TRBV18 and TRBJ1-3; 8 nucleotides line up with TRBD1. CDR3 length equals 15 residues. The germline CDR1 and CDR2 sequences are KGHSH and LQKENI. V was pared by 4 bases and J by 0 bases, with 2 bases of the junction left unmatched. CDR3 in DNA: TGTGCCAGCTCACAGACAGGGGACTCTGGAAACACCATATATTTT. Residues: CASSQTGDSGNTIYF.

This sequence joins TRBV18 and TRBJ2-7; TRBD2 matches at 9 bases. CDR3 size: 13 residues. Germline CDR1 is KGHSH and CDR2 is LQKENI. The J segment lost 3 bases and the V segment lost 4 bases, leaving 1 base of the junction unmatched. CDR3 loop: CASSRGRDYEQYF. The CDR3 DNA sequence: TGTGCCAGCTCACGCGGGAGGGACTACGAGCAGTACTTC. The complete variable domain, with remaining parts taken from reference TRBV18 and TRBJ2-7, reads NAGVMQNPRHLVRRRGQEARLRCSPMKGHSHVYWYRQLPEEGLKFMVYLQKENIIDESGMPKERFSAEFPKEGPSILRIQQVVRGDSAAYFCASSRGRDYEQYFGPGTRLTVT.

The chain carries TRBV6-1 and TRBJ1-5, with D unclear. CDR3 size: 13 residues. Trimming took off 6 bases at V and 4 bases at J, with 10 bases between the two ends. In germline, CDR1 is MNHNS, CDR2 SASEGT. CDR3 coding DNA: TGTGCCAGCAGACCCTCGGAGAATCAGCCCCAGCATTTT. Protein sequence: CASRPSENQPQHF.

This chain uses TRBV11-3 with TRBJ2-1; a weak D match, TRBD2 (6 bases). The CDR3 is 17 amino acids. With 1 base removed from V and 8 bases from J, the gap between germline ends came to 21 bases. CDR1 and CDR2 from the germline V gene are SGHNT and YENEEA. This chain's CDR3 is CASSLAQGAESGDEQFF. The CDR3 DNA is TGTGCCAGCAGCTTAGCCCAGGGAGCGGAATCGGGGGATGAGCAGTTCTTC.